This T cell receptor (beta chain) was sequenced for a study of early T cells in non-severe SARS-CoV-2 infection. CDR3 length: 17 residues. J was trimmed by 4 bases and V by 8 bases; bases with no gene match: 13. Germline CDR1 is SGHVS and CDR2 is FNYEAQ. In regard to this clonotype: Its specificity is not known.

Study-wide results and caveats: VDJdb-based annotation leaned toward anti-spike CD8 responses and missed private and CD4 specificities.

Researchers tagged individual cDNA molecules with unique molecular identifiers. Via MiXCR, TCRdb re-called the 5' RACE reads, giving one row per CDR3 protein. The sample contains 65,000 to 90,000 distinct CDR3 sequences, 9.5% to 15% of which appear only once. The sample was whole blood. This chain links TRBV7-6 with TRBJ2-5, with TRBD2 identical over 13 bases. This sequence was found in an adult who was a healthcare worker with PCR-confirmed SARS-CoV-2 infection or an uninfected control (not recorded which). The CDR3 DNA reads TGTGCCAGCGCTAGGTTAGGGGGACTAGCGGGGAGAGAGACCCAGTACTTC. Translating gives CASARLGGLAGRETQYF. Based on the CDR3 plus reference TRBV7-6 and TRBJ2-5, the full variable domain is GAGVSQSPRYKVTKRGQDVALRCDPISGHVSLYWYRQALGQGPEFLTYFNYEAQQDKSGLPNDRFSAERPEGSISTLTIQRTEQRDSAMYRCASARLGGLAGRETQYFGPGTRLLVL.